This record concerns one T cell receptor beta chain sequence. What antigen it recognizes has not been identified. It has no much larger one-base neighbor in the sample; base qualities were not kept. The data originate from a study of T cell responses to AZD1222 COVID-19 vaccine (TCRdb year 2021). At the level of the whole study: Because spike-specific TCR depth and breadth did not differ between the two schedules, AZD1222 recipients who got a second dose at roughly 4 weeks were pooled with those who got a second dose at roughly 12 weeks. TCR sequencing was performed for roughly 240 trial participants, of whom about 200 were given two doses of AZD1222 and approximately 25 were given two doses of MenACWY control vaccine. Trial participants were enrolled by age into 18-55, 56-69 and 70-plus year subgroups, with approximately 160, 26 and 62 TCR-sequenced participants respectively.

The CDR3 regions of human TCRbeta chains were subjected to immunosequencing. Regarding the original processing steps: Repertoire TCRs were checked for matches against a reference library of SARS-CoV-2-specific TCRs that had been generated using the MIRA antigen-specificity platform. Breadth meant the fraction of unique TCRs that were SARS-CoV-2-associated, whereas depth meant the fraction of total T cells that were SARS-CoV-2-associated. Using the MIRA data, each spike-specific TCR was assigned both to the spike region to which the TCR was reactive and to a CD4 or CD8 class. Log10-transformed breadth and depth values were compared by one-way ANOVA with Sidak's multiple comparisons tests. Held by TCRdb, this immuneACCESS table contains in-frame sequences only and omits some clones. Under half of the omission traces to an unresolved V gene where checked; the cause of the rest is unknown. D and trimming were read from the DNA, whereas the V and J calls and clone size are those reported in that table. This sample gives around 91,000 clones in total; more than 70% of them show up just once. The ten largest make up 19% of the sample.

The time point tag for this specimen amounts to: baseline before first vaccination. Vaccinee samples came from UK trials COV001 and COV002, including a single-blind randomized controlled phase 2/3 trial of AZD1222 (ChAdOx1 nCoV-19) in healthy adults. For TCRbeta chain sequencing, PBMC samples were collected from trial participants at day 0 and at day 28 after the second dose. Overall results and qualifications from the work: Participants were mostly white British, with more females than males. The authors suggested clonal diversity may have been underestimated. Conclusions about previously exposed vaccinees were limited because only six AZD1222 recipients were SARS-CoV-2 seropositive at baseline. The whole spike protein was spanned by vaccine-associated CD4 TCRs, and dominant responses were seen in regions 160-218 and 743-854. Reportedly, close to half of the unique spike-specific TCRs recognized epitopes lying outside the regions that are mutated in the B.1.351 and B.1.1.7 variants. No day 14 peak-response samples were available, so repertoires were characterized only after the peak T cell response. The 56-69-year group was small, and its depth increase did not reach significance, likely because of low power. After two AZD1222 doses, spike-specific TCR breadth and depth were significantly higher than at day 0 and than in MenACWY recipients.

The sequence came from an adult in good health. This material consisted of peripheral blood, taken on day 0 of AZD1222 vaccination.

The nucleotide sequence reads as follows: TGTGCCAGTAGTAGGGGAAGACAGGGCCCTAATGAAAAACTGTTTTTT. It translates as CASSRGRQGPNEKLFF. The sequence is built from TRBV19 and TRBJ1-4; TRBD1 lines up with 7 middle nucleotides. V ends up 4 bases short and J 3 bases short, with an unmatched junction base count of 8. The CDR3 sequence holds 16 residues, the cysteine and phenylalanine included. Just the 48-base CDR3 DNA is kept, in frame starting at base 1. In the germline V gene (reference sequence), CDR1 corresponds to LNHDA and CDR2 to SQIVND.